The 11 T cell receptor beta chains listed next were all sequenced from one sample in a study of human T cells and chemical hapten exposure. Time point here: pre-sensitization, week 0. Documented treatment: therapeutic diphenylcyclopropenone sensitization with weekly scalp DPC. One entry per CDR3 protein results from TCRdb running MiXCR on the RACE reads. Among under 300,000 distinct CDR3 sequences, 7.5% to 9% were seen once, and the ten largest hold 0.9% to 1.5%. The sequencing here drew on whole blood, taken in connection with sensitization to the hapten diphenylcyclopropenone (DPC). These receptors were taken from a man between 18 and 35 years old with alopecia areata. Some clones in this sample may be carry-over from other donors' samples.

The V call is TRBV4-2, the J call TRBJ2-5, with 13 positions matching TRBD2. The germline gives CDR1 LGHNA, CDR2 YNFKEQ. The J segment lost 5 bases and the V segment lost 1 base, leaving 1 base of the junction unmatched. The CDR3 is 15 amino acids. The CDR3 spells CASSQGLAGGETQYF. DNA of the CDR3: TGTGCCAGCAGCCAAGGACTAGCGGGGGGTGAGACCCAGTACTTC.

The chain carries TRBV12-3 or TRBV12-4 and TRBJ1-1, with 8 nucleotides matching TRBD1. CDR3 length: 14 amino acids. J lost 5 bases, V lost 4 bases, and 6 bases had no gene match. CDR3: CASSSDRGSTEAFF. CDR3 sequence (DNA): TGTGCCAGCAGTTCTGACAGGGGTAGTACTGAAGCTTTCTTT.

The gene calls are TRBV12-3 or TRBV12-4 and TRBJ1-2, with 7 bases aligning to TRBD1. V was clipped by 2 bases and J by 8 bases; unmatched bases: 8. CDR3 length: 14 amino acids. In nucleotides, the CDR3 is TGTGCCAGCAGTTTAAGGGACAGCCTTGTCGGCTACACCTTC. It specifies CASSLRDSLVGYTF.

This clonotype appeared a few times. V gene TRBV28 combines with J gene TRBJ2-1; 8 nucleotides match TRBD1. The CDR3 runs to 13 residues. The V gene end was trimmed by 6 bases and the J gene end by 8 bases; junction bases not matched to a gene: 6. Per the germline V gene, CDR1 is MDHEN and CDR2 is SYDVKM. The CDR3 sequence: CASRSGGKDEQFF. DNA of the CDR3: TGTGCCAGCAGGTCAGGGGGCAAGGATGAGCAGTTCTTC.

The chain joins TRBV28 to TRBJ1-1; possibly TRBD1 for D (6 bases). Trimming removed 8 bases at V and 5 bases at J, with 9 bases between. The CDR3 sequence is 11 residues long. The germline V gene has CDR1 MDHEN and CDR2 SYDVKM. The CDR3 is CASHRVTEAFF. CDR3 in DNA: TGTGCCAGCCACAGGGTTACTGAAGCTTTCTTT.

At least ten counts were recorded for this clonotype. This chain joins TRBV18 and TRBJ1-3; tentative D call: TRBD1 (6 bases). Trimming stripped 2 bases from V and 0 bases from J, with 11 bases between. The germline V gene encodes CDR1 KGHSH and CDR2 LQKENI. The CDR3 consists of 16 residues. The CDR3 bases are TGTGCCAGCTCACCAGCCACAGGGAGCTCTGGAAACACCATATATTTT. This gives the protein CASSPATGSSGNTIYF.

The genes are TRBV4-3 and TRBJ1-4; D gene uncertain. Trimming cost V 0 bases and J 7 bases, with 12 bases left between them. There are 15 residues in the CDR3. The germline V gene has CDR1 LGHNA and CDR2 YSLEER. CDR3: CASSQDSLRTEKLFF. The CDR3 DNA sequence: TGCGCCAGCAGCCAAGATTCGCTCAGGACTGAAAAACTGTTTTTT.

This clonotype has more than one count but fewer than ten. The chain joins TRBV5-6 to TRBJ2-3; D unresolved. CDR3 size: 14 residues. Trimming took off 3 bases at V and 0 bases at J, with 8 bases between the two ends. Looked up from germline, CDR1 is SGHDT and CDR2 is YYEEEE. The CDR3 is CASSWTASTDTQYF. In nucleotides, the CDR3 is TGTGCCAGCAGCTGGACGGCTAGCACAGATACGCAGTATTTT.

This chain links TRBV12-3 or TRBV12-4 with TRBJ1-1, with 7 bases aligning to TRBD1. V shed 6 bases and J 2 bases; nucleotides not matched to a gene: 6. The length of the CDR3 is 14 residues. CDR3 loop: CASSYRGPNTEAFF. CDR3 nucleotides: TGTGCCAGCAGCTACAGGGGACCAAACACTGAAGCTTTCTTT.

This chain links TRBV12-3 or TRBV12-4 with TRBJ1-6; D ambiguous. The CDR3 is 13 amino acids. V was shortened by 8 bases and J by 7 bases, with 12 bases between the two germline ends. As DNA, the CDR3 is TGTGCCAGCGCCTTGACGGCGAATTCACCCCTCCACTTT. Its translation: CASALTANSPLHF.

This clonotype has a handful of counts. The rearrangement links TRBV14 to TRBJ2-3; no reliable D call. V dropped 4 bases and J dropped 6 bases, with 17 bases sitting between them. Germline CDR1 reads SGHDN; CDR2 reads FVKESK. The CDR3 consists of 15 residues. The CDR3 coding sequence is TGTGCCAGCAGCCCCCGGCAGGCCGGGTCCGATACGCAGTATTTT. It yields the protein CASSPRQAGSDTQYF.